What follows is one T cell receptor (beta chain) and its context. The sample originates from a study of blood T cell repertoires in COVID-19. The assay was immunoSEQ multiplex PCR, and TCRdb's table has in-frame clones only and misses some. The sample contains over 250,000 clones, around 92% of which appear only once. The V gene's germline CDR1 is MNHEY and CDR2 SVGAGI. With 6 bases clipped from V and 5 bases from J, the junction kept 11 bases outside the gene matches. This CDR3 comprises 15 residues. The gene calls are TRBV6-5 and TRBJ2-7, with 9 nucleotides matching TRBD2. Material: PBMCs or T cells enriched from blood (not recorded which). The origin of this receptor is a woman aged 55-69 years who had recovered from COVID-19. CDR3 amino acids: CASRPGVAGDHEQYF. The CDR3 nucleotides are TGTGCCAGCAGGCCCGGGGTAGCGGGAGACCACGAGCAGTACTTC.